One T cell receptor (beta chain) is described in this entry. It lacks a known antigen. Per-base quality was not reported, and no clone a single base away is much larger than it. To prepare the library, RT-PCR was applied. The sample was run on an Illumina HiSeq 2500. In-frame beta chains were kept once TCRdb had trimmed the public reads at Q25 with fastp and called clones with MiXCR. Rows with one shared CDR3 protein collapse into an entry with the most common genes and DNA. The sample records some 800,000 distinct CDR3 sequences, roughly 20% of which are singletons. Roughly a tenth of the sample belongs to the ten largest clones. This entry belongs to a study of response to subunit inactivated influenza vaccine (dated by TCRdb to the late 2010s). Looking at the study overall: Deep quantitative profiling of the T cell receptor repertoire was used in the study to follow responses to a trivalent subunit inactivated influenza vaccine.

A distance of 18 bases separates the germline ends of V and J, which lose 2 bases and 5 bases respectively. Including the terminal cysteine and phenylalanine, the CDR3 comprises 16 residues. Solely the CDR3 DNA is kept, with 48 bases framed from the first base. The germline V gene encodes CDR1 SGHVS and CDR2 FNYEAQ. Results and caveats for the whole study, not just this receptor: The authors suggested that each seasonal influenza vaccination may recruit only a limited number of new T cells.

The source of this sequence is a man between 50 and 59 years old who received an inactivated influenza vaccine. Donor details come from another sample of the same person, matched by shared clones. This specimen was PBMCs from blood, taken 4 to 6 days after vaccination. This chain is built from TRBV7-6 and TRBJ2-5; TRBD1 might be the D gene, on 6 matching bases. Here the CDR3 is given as CASSLSRTGNWETQYF. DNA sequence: TGTGCCAGCAGCTTATCCCGTACAGGGAATTGGGAGACCCAGTACTTC.